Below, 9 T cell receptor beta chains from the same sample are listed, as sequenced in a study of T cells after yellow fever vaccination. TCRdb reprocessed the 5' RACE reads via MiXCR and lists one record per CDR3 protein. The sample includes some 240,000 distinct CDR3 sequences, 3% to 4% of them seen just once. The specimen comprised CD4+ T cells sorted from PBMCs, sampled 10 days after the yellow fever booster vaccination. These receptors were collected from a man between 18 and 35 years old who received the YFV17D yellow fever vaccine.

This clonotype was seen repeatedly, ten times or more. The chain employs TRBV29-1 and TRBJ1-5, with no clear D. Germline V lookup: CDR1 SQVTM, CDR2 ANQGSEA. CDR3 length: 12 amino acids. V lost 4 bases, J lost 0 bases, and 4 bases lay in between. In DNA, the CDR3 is TGCAGCGTTGCAGATAGCAATCAGCCCCAGCATTTT. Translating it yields CSVADSNQPQHF.

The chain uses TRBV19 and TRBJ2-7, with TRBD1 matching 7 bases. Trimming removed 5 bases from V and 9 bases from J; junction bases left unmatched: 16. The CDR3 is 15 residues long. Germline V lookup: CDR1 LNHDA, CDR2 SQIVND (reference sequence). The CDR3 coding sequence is TGTGCCAGTAGTCCTCTGACAGGGACCGTTAGTGCGCAGTACTTC. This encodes CASSPLTGTVSAQYF.

The CDR3, as DNA: TGTGCCAGCAGCTTCGGGGCAGACGTTACGCAGTATTTT. This sequence encodes CASSFGADVTQYF. The rearrangement uses TRBV7-9 and TRBJ2-3; the D call may be TRBD1 or TRBD2 (5 bases each). Germline loops: CDR1 SEHNR, CDR2 FQNEAQ (reference sequence). The V end lost 3 bases, the J end lost 8 bases, and 12 bases lay between the germline ends. CDR3 length equals 13 residues.

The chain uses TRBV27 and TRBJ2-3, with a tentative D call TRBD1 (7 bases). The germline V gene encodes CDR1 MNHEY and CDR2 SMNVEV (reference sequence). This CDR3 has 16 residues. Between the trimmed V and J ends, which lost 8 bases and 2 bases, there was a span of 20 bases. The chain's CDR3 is CASGGLRGRVTDTQYF. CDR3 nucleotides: TGTGCCAGCGGGGGGTTGAGGGGGCGAGTCACAGATACGCAGTATTTT.

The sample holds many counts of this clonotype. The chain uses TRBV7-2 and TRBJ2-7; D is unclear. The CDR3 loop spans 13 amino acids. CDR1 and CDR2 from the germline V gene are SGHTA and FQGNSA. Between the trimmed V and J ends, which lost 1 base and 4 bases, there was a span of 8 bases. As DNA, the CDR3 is TGTGCCAGCAGCTTAGAGGTAGGATACGAGCAGTACGTC. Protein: CASSLEVGYEQYV.

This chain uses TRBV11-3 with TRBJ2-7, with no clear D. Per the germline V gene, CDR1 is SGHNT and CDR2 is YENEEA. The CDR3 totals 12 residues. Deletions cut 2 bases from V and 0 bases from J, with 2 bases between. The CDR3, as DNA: TGTGCCAGCAGCTTAAACTCCTACGAGCAGTACGTC. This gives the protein CASSLNSYEQYV.

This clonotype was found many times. CDR3 protein: CASSHLANYGYTF. CDR3 nucleotide sequence: TGTGCCAGCTCACACTTAGCTAACTATGGCTACACCTTC. The chain combines TRBV18 with TRBJ1-2; D is ambiguous. This CDR3 contains 13 residues. In germline, CDR1 is KGHSH, CDR2 LQKENI. V lost 4 bases and J lost 0, with 6 bases in between.

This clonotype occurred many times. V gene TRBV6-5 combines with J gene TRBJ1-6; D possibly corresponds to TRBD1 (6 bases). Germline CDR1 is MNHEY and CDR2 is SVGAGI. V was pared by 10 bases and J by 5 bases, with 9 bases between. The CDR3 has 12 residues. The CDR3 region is CATWDNNSPLHF. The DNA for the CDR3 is TGTGCCACATGGGACAATAATTCACCCCTCCACTTT.

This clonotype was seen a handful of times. The CDR3 region has the DNA TGCGCCAGCAGCCGGTCCCTCACAGATACGCAGTATTTT. This gives the protein CASSRSLTDTQYF. V gene TRBV5-1 combines with J gene TRBJ2-3; no firm D call. This CDR3 has 13 amino acids. V was cut by 4 bases and J by 2 bases, with 8 bases left in between. Germline values: CDR1 SGHRS, CDR2 YFSETQ. The variable domain in full, with the rest retrieved from reference TRBV5-1 and TRBJ2-3, is KAGVTQTPRYLIKTRGQQVTLSCSPISGHRSVSWYQQTPGQGLQFLFEYFSETQRNKGNFPGRFSGRQFSNSRSEMNVSTLELGDSALYLCASSRSLTDTQYFGPGTRLTVL.